This TCR beta chain originates from a study of T cell repertoires in cytomegalovirus infection. Study details: From public TCR beta signatures came an indication of both CMV infection and matching HLA type. Notes on the study in general: HLA-C-restricted CMV-specific TCR beta clonotypes were dominant in the ex vivo response.

This clonotype was seen a handful of times. Its antigen is unknown. Each CDR3 protein gets one entry after TCRdb re-called the reads with MiXCR. The sample records about 55,000 distinct CDR3 sequences, around 20% being singletons. The CDR3 is 13 amino acids. V was pared by 6 bases and J by 3 bases, with 9 bases between. The germline gives CDR1 SGHTA, CDR2 FQGNSA. This TCR was sampled from a human donor in good health (CMV status not recorded). Some clones in this sample may be carry-over from other donors' samples. The chain recombines TRBV7-2 with TRBJ1-5; D uncertain. The material was CD8+ T cells from cultured PBMCs, obtained from culture after CMV antigen stimulation. CDR3 in DNA: TGTGCCAGCAGTAACGACGTCAATCAGCCCCAGCATTTT. Translating gives CASSNDVNQPQHF.